The 25 T cell receptor beta chains below all came from one sample that was sequenced in a study of T cells in Graves' hyperthyroidism and ophthalmopathy. It was RNA transcripts that yielded the amplified TCR beta CDR3 regions. First-round RT-PCR of the TCR CDR3 relied on the HTBI primer set. Via MiXCR, TCRdb re-called the multiplex PCR reads, giving one row per CDR3 protein. The sample lists a few hundred thousand distinct CDR3 sequences, roughly 13% occurring once. Sample: blood. The receptor source for this set is a middle-aged woman with Graves' ophthalmopathy.

This clonotype was counted at least ten times. V and J are TRBV15 and TRBJ2-7; 8 bases align to TRBD2. In germline, CDR1 is LNHNV, CDR2 YYDKDF (reference sequence). Trimming took 2 bases from V and 6 from J; bases not matched to a gene: 6. The CDR3 runs to 14 residues. The CDR3 coding sequence is TGTGCCACCAGCAGACCCAGCGGGAGAGGCGAGCAGTACTTC. It encodes CATSRPSGRGEQYF.

This clonotype was found once. The V call is TRBV7-3, the J call TRBJ2-7; D not certain. From germline, CDR1 is SGHTA and CDR2 FQGTGA. The CDR3 runs to 14 residues. Trimming took 6 bases from V and 1 from J, leaving 13 bases between them. The CDR3 bases are TGTGCCAGCAGGCCGTCGAGCGCTTCCTACGAGCAGTACTTC. Protein product: CASRPSSASYEQYF.

This clonotype was recorded at least ten times. The chain uses TRBV5-5 and TRBJ2-7; possible D gene TRBD2, 6 bases. The V gene lost 3 bases and the J gene lost 2 bases, with 15 bases spanning the gap. The CDR3 has 15 residues. Germline V gene sequence: CDR1 SGHKS, CDR2 YYEKEE (reference sequence). The CDR3 reads CASSSRLVHPYEQYF. In DNA, the CDR3 is TGTGCCAGCAGCTCGAGACTAGTTCATCCCTACGAGCAGTACTTC.

This clonotype has at least ten counts. The rearrangement uses TRBV6-2 or TRBV6-3 and TRBJ2-7; D not certain. CDR3 length: 19 amino acids. Germline V gives CDR1 MNHEY, CDR2 SVGEGT. V was shortened by 0 bases and J by 4 bases, with 25 bases between the two germline ends. CDR3 nucleotide sequence: TGTGCCAGCAGTTACTCGAGTGGGCTTAGCCCAAGAATCCATTACGAGCAGTACTTC. Its protein product is CASSYSSGLSPRIHYEQYF.

In this sample, this clonotype turned up once. This may be a read error, as it is one base from a much larger clone. The chain joins TRBV13 to TRBJ1-2; 8 bases align to TRBD1. There are 15 residues in the CDR3. CDR1 is PRHDT, CDR2 FYEKMQ, per germline (reference sequence). The CDR3 loop is CASRPEGDRLYDYTF. The DNA of the CDR3 is TGTGCCAGCAGACCAGAGGGGGACAGGCTCTATGACTACACCTTC.

This clonotype was seen ten or more times. DNA for the CDR3: TGTGCCAGCAGTCCCAACGTTTCTCCTGAGCAGTTCTTC. It yields the protein CASSPNVSPEQFF. The chain couples TRBV11-3 to TRBJ2-1, with D unresolved. This CDR3 spans 13 amino acids. The germline CDR1 and CDR2 sequences are SGHNT and YENEEA. With 6 bases removed from V and 9 bases from J, the gap between germline ends came to 15 bases.

The chain uses TRBV10-2 and TRBJ2-7, with TRBD2 as a possible D gene (6 bases). Germline loops: CDR1 WSHSY, CDR2 SAAADI. The ends were cut back, 0 bases at V and 6 bases at J, with 9 bases in the middle. This CDR3 has 13 residues. The CDR3 spells CASSESAGREQYF. CDR3 nucleotide sequence: TGCGCCAGCAGTGAGTCTGCGGGGCGCGAGCAGTACTTC.

The sample holds many counts of this clonotype. The rearrangement links TRBV7-9 to TRBJ2-7, with TRBD2 identical over 12 bases. Germline CDR1 SEHNR, CDR2 FQNEAQ (reference sequence). The V and J ends lost 3 bases and 6 bases, in that order; junction bases with no gene match: 15. The CDR3 covers 18 residues. CDR3 amino acids: CASSFTSTSGGPPGEQYF. CDR3 bases: TGTGCCAGCAGCTTCACCTCGACTAGCGGGGGCCCTCCTGGCGAGCAGTACTTC.

In its sample, this clonotype was seen many times. The rearrangement links TRBV27 to TRBJ1-1; D might be TRBD1 (5 bases). Trimming shortened V by 6 bases and J by 5 bases, and 16 bases separated the two germline ends. CDR1 and CDR2 from the germline V gene are MNHEY and SMNVEV (reference sequence). This CDR3 contains 14 residues. CDR3 coding DNA: TGTGCCAGCAGCCTTCAGGGAGATGGGACTGAAGCTTTCTTT. It codes for CASSLQGDGTEAFF.

This clonotype was recorded at least ten times. The chain links TRBV27 to TRBJ2-5; D may be TRBD2 (5 bases). Germline loops: CDR1 MNHEY, CDR2 SMNVEV (reference sequence). The CDR3 is 16 residues long. V shed 6 bases and J shed 5 bases, with 22 bases lying between them. In DNA form, the CDR3 reads TGTGCCAGCAGCCCCCTTCCTCGGGATCGAGAGGAGACCCAGTACTTC. This sequence encodes CASSPLPRDREETQYF.

The chain is built from TRBV20-1 and TRBJ2-1; no reliable D call. From germline, CDR1 is DFQATT and CDR2 SNEGSKA (reference sequence). The CDR3 extends over 13 amino acids. Deletions cut 3 bases from V and 3 bases from J, with 9 bases between. DNA of the CDR3: TGCAGTGCTAGGTGGCAGGACTACAATGAGCAGTTCTTC. Its protein is CSARWQDYNEQFF.

This clonotype came up many times. The gene calls are TRBV6-1 and TRBJ2-7, with unresolved D. Germline V gives CDR1 MNHNS, CDR2 SASEGT. Trimming left V 5 bases short and J 2 bases short, with 16 bases between. The CDR3 has 15 amino acids. In DNA, the CDR3 is TGTGCCAGCAGTCCCCTAACGGGTAACCCCTACGAGCAGTACTTC. Its protein product is CASSPLTGNPYEQYF.

This sequence joins TRBV9 and TRBJ2-3; D unresolved. With 0 bases removed from V and 0 bases from J, the gap between germline ends came to 8 bases. The CDR3 loop spans 15 amino acids. From germline, CDR1 is SGDLS and CDR2 YYNGEE. For the CDR3, the DNA is TGTGCCAGCAGCGTAGGCTCCTTTAGCACAGATACGCAGTATTTT. Encoded protein: CASSVGSFSTDTQYF.

The sample holds many counts of this clonotype. The chain uses TRBV29-1 and TRBJ1-1, with TRBD1 as a possible D gene (6 bases). Trimming took off 5 bases at V and 7 bases at J, with 17 bases between the two ends. The CDR3 has 13 residues. The V gene's germline CDR1 is SQVTM and CDR2 ANQGSEA. The CDR3 spells CSVPAGGRVEAFF. CDR3 DNA sequence: TGCAGCGTTCCGGCCGGGGGCAGGGTTGAAGCTTTCTTT.

Remarks on this clonotype: This may arise from a read error, as a much more abundant clone is one base away. The chain is built from TRBV5-1 and TRBJ1-2; maybe TRBD1 (5 bases). The CDR3 totals 17 residues. CDR1 is SGHRS, CDR2 YFSETQ, per germline. CDR3 DNA sequence: TGCGCCAACAGCTTTTCCGGGGCGGCGTCCTCTAACTATGGCTACACCTTC. The encoded protein is CANSFSGAASSNYGYTF.

This clonotype appeared many times. This chain connects TRBV28 to TRBJ1-2; no clear D gene. The ends were cut back, 7 bases at V and 7 bases at J, with 16 bases in the middle. Germline values: CDR1 MDHEN, CDR2 SYDVKM. This CDR3 spans 13 amino acids. The CDR3, as DNA: TGTGCCAGCATTATGTCAGGCTCGCTTGGCTACACCTTC. Its protein product is CASIMSGSLGYTF.

V gene TRBV10-3 combines with J gene TRBJ2-5; 7 bases map to TRBD1. The CDR3 runs 14 residues. Germline CDR1 is ENHRY and CDR2 is SYGVKD. V shed 0 bases, J shed 5 bases, and the junction held 3 bases outside the gene matches. CDR3 DNA sequence: TGTGCCATCAGTGAGTCGAGGGGGCAGGAGACCCAGTACTTC. Protein sequence: CAISESRGQETQYF.

Only a few counts were recorded for this clonotype. This chain joins TRBV6-2 or TRBV6-3 and TRBJ2-5; no firm D call. With 7 bases removed from V and 5 bases from J, the gap between germline ends came to 8 bases. This CDR3 has 11 residues. Germline lookup yields CDR1 MNHEY and CDR2 SVGEGT. This CDR3 is CASKLVETQYF. The DNA of the CDR3 is TGTGCCAGCAAGCTCGTGGAGACCCAGTACTTC.

This clonotype was counted between two and nine times. This rearrangement joins TRBV18 to TRBJ2-1; 7 positions agree with TRBD2. Germline CDR1 is KGHSH and CDR2 is LQKENI. The V and J ends lost 3 bases and 3 bases, in that order; junction bases with no gene match: 2. This CDR3 comprises 14 residues. CDR3 sequence (DNA): TGTGCCAGCTCACCCCTAGCGGACTACAATGAGCAGTTCTTC. As protein: CASSPLADYNEQFF.

This clonotype was seen a few times. V and J are TRBV28 and TRBJ1-2, with D perhaps TRBD1 (6 bases). The V end was cut by 3 bases, the J end by 8 bases, with 19 bases between. There are 15 residues in the CDR3. Germline values: CDR1 MDHEN, CDR2 SYDVKM. This CDR3 is CASSFSGGHGWGYTF. DNA of the CDR3: TGTGCCAGCAGTTTTTCTGGGGGACATGGATGGGGCTACACCTTC.

Ten or more counts support this clonotype. The chain is built from TRBV11-3 and TRBJ2-2, with 14 bases identical to TRBD2. The CDR3 extends over 18 amino acids. Looked up from germline, CDR1 is SGHNT and CDR2 is YENEEA. Trimming removed 6 bases from V and 1 base from J; junction bases left unmatched: 7. The CDR3 coding sequence is TGTGCCAGCAGTCATTACGGACTAGCGGGGGGGAACACCGGGGAGCTGTTTTTT. Its translation: CASSHYGLAGGNTGELFF.

A note on this clonotype: A much larger clonotype is one base distant, so this may be a read error. V and J are TRBV19 and TRBJ1-1, with 8 positions matching TRBD1. The CDR3 runs 13 residues. Germline values: CDR1 LNHDA, CDR2 SQIVND (reference sequence). Trimming took 7 bases from V and 5 from J; bases not matched to a gene: 6. CDR3 amino acids: CASTRTGRTEAFF. CDR3 DNA: TGTGCCAGTACTAGGACAGGGAGAACTGAAGCTTTCTTT.

This clonotype has a count of ten or more. J is TRBJ1-5 and V is TRBV28; TRBD1 might be the D (5 bases). Trimming stripped 6 bases from V and 5 bases from J, with 17 bases between. Per the germline V gene, CDR1 is MDHEN and CDR2 is SYDVKM. CDR3 size: 15 residues. The CDR3 coding sequence is TGTGCCAGCAGCCTGACGGGACTCCGTCATCAGCCCCAGCATTTT. Translation: CASSLTGLRHQPQHF.

This clonotype was picked up many times. This sequence joins TRBV20-1 and TRBJ1-2, with a tentative D call TRBD1 (6 bases). V dropped 1 base and J dropped 8 bases, with 11 bases sitting between them. This CDR3 is 12 amino acids long. Germline V gives CDR1 DFQATT, CDR2 SNEGSKA (reference sequence). The CDR3 DNA sequence: TGCAGTGCTAGAGTGGACAGCTCCGGCTACACCTTC. Protein: CSARVDSSGYTF.

This clonotype was observed many times. This sequence joins TRBV6-1 and TRBJ2-7; no clear D. The ends were cut back, 1 base at V and 6 bases at J, with 10 bases in the middle. This CDR3 comprises 13 residues. In germline, CDR1 is MNHNS, CDR2 SASEGT. The CDR3: CASSEEDGSEQYF. CDR3 nucleotide sequence: TGTGCCAGCAGTGAAGAGGATGGAAGCGAGCAGTACTTC.